The sample holds many counts of the clone carrying this TCR beta chain. These data belong to a study of blood T cells in healthy people across ages. The germline V and J ends were trimmed by 8 bases and 2 bases, with 12 bases remaining between them. The germline CDR1 and CDR2 sequences are KGHSH and LQKENI. CDR3 length equals 13 residues. Sample-barcoded 5' priming and a J-beta primer mix drove a second PCR of about 6 to 12 cycles. TCRdb analysed the 5' RACE reads with MiXCR anew, one entry per CDR3 protein. The sample yields more than 1.4 million distinct CDR3 sequences, 40% to 50% seen once. This clonotype was obtained from a woman aged 18-35 years in good health. The V gene is TRBV18, the J gene TRBJ2-5; D call uncertain. Sequenced input: blood. The CDR3 sequence is CASSPSGQETQYF. CDR3 DNA: TGTGCCAGCAGCCCATCAGGACAAGAGACCCAGTACTTC.